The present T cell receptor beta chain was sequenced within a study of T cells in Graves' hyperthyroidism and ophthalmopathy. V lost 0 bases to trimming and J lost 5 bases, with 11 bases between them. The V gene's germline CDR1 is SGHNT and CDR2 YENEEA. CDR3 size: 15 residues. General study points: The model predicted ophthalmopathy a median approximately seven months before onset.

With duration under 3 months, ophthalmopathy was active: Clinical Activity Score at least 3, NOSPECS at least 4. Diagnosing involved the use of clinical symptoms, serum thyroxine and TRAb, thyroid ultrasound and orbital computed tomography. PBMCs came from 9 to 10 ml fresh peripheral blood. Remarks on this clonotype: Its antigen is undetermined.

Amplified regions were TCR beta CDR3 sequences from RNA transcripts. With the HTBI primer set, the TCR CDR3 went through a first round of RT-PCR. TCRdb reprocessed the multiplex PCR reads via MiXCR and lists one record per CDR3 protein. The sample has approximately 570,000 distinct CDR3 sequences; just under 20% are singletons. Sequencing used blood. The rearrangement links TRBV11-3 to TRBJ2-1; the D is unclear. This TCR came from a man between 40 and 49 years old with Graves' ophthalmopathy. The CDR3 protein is CASSLDPGQHNEQFF. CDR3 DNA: TGTGCCAGCAGCTTAGATCCGGGCCAACACAATGAGCAGTTCTTC.